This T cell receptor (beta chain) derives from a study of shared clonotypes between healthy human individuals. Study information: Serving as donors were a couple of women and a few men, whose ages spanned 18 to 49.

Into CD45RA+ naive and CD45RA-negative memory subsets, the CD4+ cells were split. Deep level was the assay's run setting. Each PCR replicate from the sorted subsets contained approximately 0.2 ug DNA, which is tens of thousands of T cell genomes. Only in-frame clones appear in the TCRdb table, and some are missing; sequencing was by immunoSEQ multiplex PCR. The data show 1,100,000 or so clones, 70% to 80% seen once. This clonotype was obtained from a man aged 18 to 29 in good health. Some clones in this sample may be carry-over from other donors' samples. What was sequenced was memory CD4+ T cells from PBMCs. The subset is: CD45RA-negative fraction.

The CDR3 sequence: CSVSTNYGYTF. CDR3 DNA sequence: TGCAGCGTTTCCACGAACTATGGCTACACCTTC. This chain connects TRBV29-1 to TRBJ1-2, with unresolved D. Trimming removed 5 bases from V and 2 bases from J, with 6 bases in between. The CDR3 totals 11 residues. Germline CDR1 reads SQVTM; CDR2 reads ANQGSEA.